The present entry profiles one TCR beta chain with its context. This sample was taken from a study of type 1 regulatory T cells. Study context: This in vitro CD4 product, T-allo10, is enriched for Tr1 cells and alloantigen-specific.

TCRdb fed the reads into MiXCR, producing one record per CDR3 protein. Altogether approximately 90,000 distinct CDR3 sequences are present, roughly 28% being singletons, with the ten largest covering 2.2%. CDR1 and CDR2 from the germline V gene are LGHNT and FRNRAP. The CDR3 contains 16 residues. Trimming took off 2 bases at V and 4 bases at J, with 14 bases between the two ends. V usage is TRBV12-5 and J usage is TRBJ2-2; D unresolved. The source of this sequence is a human donor in good health. The sequenced sample consisted of CD4+ T cells, either the whole sample or a sorted fraction (not recorded which). CDR3 bases: TGTGCTAGTGGTTTGAGAGCAGTCTCCGGCACCGGGGAGCTGTTTTTT. It yields the protein CASGLRAVSGTGELFF.